This T cell receptor beta chain was sequenced during a study of cytomegalovirus exposure and HLA in healthy donors. Germline V gene data show CDR1 as SGDLS and CDR2 as YYNGEE. J gave up 1 base and V 2 bases, and 5 bases lay outside the gene matches. The CDR3 is 15 residues long. About this clone: Antigen: not known.

Regarding the study as a whole: A link between a missense DCLRE1C variant and TCR beta V- and J-gene trimming emerged from a later analysis.

The PCR had 60 Vbeta and 13 Jbeta primers. Measured with immunoSEQ multiplex PCR; TCRdb has only the in-frame clones, and not every one. The sample has roughly 300,000 clones; 86% are singletons. The clonotype originates from a man in his forties in good health and CMV-seropositive. The J gene is TRBJ2-7, the V gene TRBV9, with TRBD1 identical over 8 bases. Input material: PBMCs. CDR3 DNA: TGTGCCAGCAGCGTTGGGGGACAGGCTTCCTACGAGCAGTACTTC. Its protein product is CASSVGGQASYEQYF. Looking up the rest from reference TRBV9 and TRBJ2-7 gives the full variable domain: DSGVTQTPKHLITATGQRVTLRCSPRSGDLSVYWYQQSLDQGLQFLIQYYNGEERAKGNILERFSAQQFPDLHSELNLSSLELGDSALYFCASSVGGQASYEQYFGPGTRLTVT.